This T cell receptor beta chain was recorded in a study of Ad26.COV2.S vaccination and SARS-CoV-2 variants. On the study more broadly: By the intramuscular route, Ad26.COV2.S was given once, or twice 56 days apart.

The study's findings and limits: People who got the vaccine had more spike-specific TCR breadth than people who got placebo.

Treatment of the sample: some 20 received Ad26.COV2.S at low or high dose, single or two shots; roughly 5 received placebo; per-sample allocation not given. The investigators took samples on day 63 after the first vaccine or placebo injection. This clone appeared a single time. What it binds is unknown. Assay used: immunoSEQ multiplex PCR; TCRdb lists only in-frame clones, some missing. Seen here are about 350,000 clones, approximately 86% observed once, and the top ten hold about 10%. Between the trimmed V and J ends, which lost 2 bases and 2 bases, there was a span of 21 bases. The CDR3 sequence is 18 residues long. Germline CDR1 reads KGHDR; CDR2 reads SFDVKD.

The sequence derives from a person aged 18-60 years who received the Ad26.COV2.S COVID-19 vaccine or a placebo. The sequencing used peripheral blood, collected in a trial of Ad26.COV2.S vaccine versus placebo. This chain uses TRBV24-1 with TRBJ2-7; D remains unclear. CDR3 sequence (DNA): TGTGCCACCAGTGATTATGAGGATTCAGCGTTTCGAACCTACGAGCAGTACTTC. Translation: CATSDYEDSAFRTYEQYF.